The entry below describes one T cell receptor (beta chain). The target antigen is unknown. This specimen belongs to a study of lymphopenia after photon versus proton radiotherapy. General study results and limits: Better survival with proton therapy was suggested as possible, not demonstrated. Relative stability marked proton patients; photon patients lost diversity and naive cells. After lymphocyte nadir, photon-treated repertoires showed oligoclonal expansion, especially CD8+ Temra. In patients who died, overall survival fell as post-nadir TCR diversity dropped more.

Germline CDR1 SGHDN, CDR2 FVKESK. Deletions cut 4 bases from V and 6 bases from J, with 13 bases between. The CDR3 covers 14 residues. TCRdb keeps only in-frame clones here, not all; method: immunoSEQ multiplex PCR. The top ten clones hold roughly 17% of a sample with a few thousand clones, 88% of them seen once. V is TRBV14 and J is TRBJ2-1; a weak D match, TRBD2 (6 bases). This sequence was found in a man aged 25 to 40 with gastric cancer. The material sequenced was peripheral blood, taken from a patient treated with photon-based radiotherapy. The CDR3 is CASSPELARNEQFF. The CDR3 DNA reads TGTGCCAGCAGCCCGGAACTAGCTCGCAATGAGCAGTTCTTC.